These 8 T cell receptor beta chains came from one sample sequenced in a study of T cell repertoires in cytomegalovirus infection (dated by TCRdb to about 2019). These reads were obtained on an Illumina HiSeq 1500. TCRdb itself trimmed the public reads at Q25 with fastp, ran MiXCR and retained productive beta chains. Rows matching on CDR3 protein sequence are summarized as one entry with the most common DNA and genes. This sample gives 200,000 or so distinct CDR3 sequences in total; approximately 19% of them show up just once. Less than 3% of the sample lies in the top ten. Sequenced sample: PBMCs. The receptors derive from a human donor in good health (CMV status not recorded). Some clones in this sample may be carry-over from other donors' samples.

This clonotype was detected many times. This chain connects TRBV25-1 to TRBJ2-3, with D maybe TRBD2 (6 bases). Germline V gene lookup returns CDR1 MGHDK and CDR2 SYGVNS. The CDR3 has 14 amino acids. V lost 7 bases and J 2 bases, leaving 13 bases between the germline ends. The CDR3 here is CASISGRDTDTQYF. CDR3 coding DNA: TGTGCCAGCATCAGCGGGCGGGACACAGATACGCAGTATTTT.

The rearrangement joins TRBV7-2 to TRBJ2-5; 9 bases are shared with TRBD1. Germline-derived CDR1 and CDR2 are SGHTA and FQGNSA. Losses at the gene ends were 3 bases for V and 4 bases for J; bases not matched to a gene: 3. The CDR3 has 14 residues. CDR3 sequence: CASSLDRGSETQYF. For the CDR3, the DNA is TGTGCCAGCAGCTTGGACAGGGGTTCAGAGACCCAGTACTTC.

This chain links TRBV6-2 or TRBV6-3 with TRBJ2-7, with D possibly matching TRBD1 (7 bases). This CDR3 contains 14 residues. Between the trimmed V and J ends, which lost 5 bases and 1 base, there was a span of 12 bases. CDR1 is MNHEY, CDR2 SVGEGT, per germline. DNA of the CDR3: TGTGCCAGCAGTGCGGGACAGCTTTCCTACGAGCAGTACTTC. This codes for CASSAGQLSYEQYF.

This clonotype was seen ten or more times. This chain's CDR3 is CASSFSSNTEAFF. The CDR3 DNA sequence: TGTGCCAGCAGCTTTTCCTCTAACACTGAAGCTTTCTTT. The chain recombines TRBV7-2 with TRBJ1-1; D is ambiguous. Germline CDR1 and CDR2: SGHTA and FQGNSA. The CDR3 covers 13 residues. Trimming left V 3 bases short and J 2 bases short, with 7 bases between.

This clonotype was recorded at least ten times. This chain uses TRBV7-8 with TRBJ2-3; 9 nucleotides line up with TRBD1. Germline V gene lookup returns CDR1 SGHVS and CDR2 FQNEAQ. Losses at the gene ends were 1 base for V and 1 base for J; bases not matched to a gene: 6. CDR3 size: 17 residues. The CDR3 sequence is CASSLDKDRGGTDTQYF. CDR3 coding DNA: TGTGCCAGCAGCTTAGACAAGGACAGGGGAGGCACAGATACGCAGTATTTT.

The chain has TRBV6-2 or TRBV6-3 and TRBJ2-2; TRBD2 is a possible D gene (7 bases). V was clipped by 6 bases and J by 2 bases, with 22 bases between them. The CDR3 runs 18 residues. Germline CDR1 reads MNHEY; CDR2 reads SVGEGT. The CDR3 here is CASSEVRAGASNTGELFF. CDR3 DNA: TGTGCCAGCAGCGAGGTACGGGCGGGGGCGAGTAACACCGGGGAGCTGTTTTTT.

This chain uses TRBV28 with TRBJ1-5; D unresolved. Germline CDR1 MDHEN, CDR2 SYDVKM. CDR3 size: 15 residues. The ends were cut back, 5 bases at V and 0 bases at J, with 11 bases in the middle. The CDR3: CASSPRAYSNQPQHF. CDR3 nucleotide sequence: TGTGCCAGCAGTCCAAGAGCCTATAGCAATCAGCCCCAGCATTTT.

V is TRBV2 and J is TRBJ2-7; the D gene could be TRBD1 or TRBD2 (5 bases each). The ends were cut back, 6 bases at V and 7 bases at J, with 13 bases in the middle. The CDR3 extends over 12 amino acids. Germline V lookup: CDR1 SNHLY, CDR2 FYNNEI. CDR3 loop: CASSTGLREQYF. The CDR3 DNA follows: TGTGCCAGCAGCACAGGACTGAGGGAGCAGTACTTC.